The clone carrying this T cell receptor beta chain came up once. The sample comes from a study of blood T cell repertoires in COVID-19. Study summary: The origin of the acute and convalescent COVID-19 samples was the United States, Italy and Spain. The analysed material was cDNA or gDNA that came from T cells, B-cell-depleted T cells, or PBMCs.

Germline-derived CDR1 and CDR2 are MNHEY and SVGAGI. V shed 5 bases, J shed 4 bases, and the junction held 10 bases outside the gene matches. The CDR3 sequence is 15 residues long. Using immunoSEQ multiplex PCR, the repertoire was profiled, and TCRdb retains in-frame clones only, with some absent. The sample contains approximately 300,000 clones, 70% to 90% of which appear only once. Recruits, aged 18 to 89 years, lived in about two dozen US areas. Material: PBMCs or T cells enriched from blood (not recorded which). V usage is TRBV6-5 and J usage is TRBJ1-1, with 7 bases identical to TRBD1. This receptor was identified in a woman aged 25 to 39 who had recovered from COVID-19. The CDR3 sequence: CASSITGARLTEAFF. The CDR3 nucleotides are TGTGCCAGCAGTATAACAGGGGCGAGGCTCACTGAAGCTTTCTTT.